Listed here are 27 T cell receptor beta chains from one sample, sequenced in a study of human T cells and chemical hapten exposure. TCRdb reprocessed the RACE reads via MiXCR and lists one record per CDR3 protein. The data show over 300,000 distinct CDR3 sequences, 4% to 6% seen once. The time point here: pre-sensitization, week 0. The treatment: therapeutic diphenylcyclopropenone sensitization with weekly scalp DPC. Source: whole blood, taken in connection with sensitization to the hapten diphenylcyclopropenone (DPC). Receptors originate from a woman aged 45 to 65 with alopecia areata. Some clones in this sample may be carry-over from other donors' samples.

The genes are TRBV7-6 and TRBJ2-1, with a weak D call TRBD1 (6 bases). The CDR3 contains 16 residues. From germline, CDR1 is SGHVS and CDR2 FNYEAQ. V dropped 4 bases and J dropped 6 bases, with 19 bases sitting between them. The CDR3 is CASSSLRGTNPNEQFF. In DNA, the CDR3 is TGTGCCAGCAGCTCCCTTAGGGGGACGAACCCCAATGAGCAGTTCTTC.

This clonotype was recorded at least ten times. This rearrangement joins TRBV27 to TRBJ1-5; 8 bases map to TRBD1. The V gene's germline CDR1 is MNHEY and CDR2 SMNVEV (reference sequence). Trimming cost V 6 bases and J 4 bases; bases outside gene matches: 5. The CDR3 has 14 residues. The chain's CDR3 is CASSNRGINQPQHF. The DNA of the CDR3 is TGTGCCAGCAGCAACAGGGGGATTAATCAGCCCCAGCATTTT.

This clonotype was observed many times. Here the CDR3 DNA reads TGTGCCAGCAAAGGGTGGGAGAACACTGAAGCTTTCTTT. This sequence encodes CASKGWENTEAFF. The chain employs TRBV6-2 or TRBV6-3 and TRBJ1-1; D unresolved. Germline V CDR1 and CDR2: MNHEY, SVGEGT. The CDR3 totals 13 residues. V was cut by 7 bases and J by 1 base, with 10 bases left in between.

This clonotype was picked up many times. In DNA, the CDR3 is TGTGCCAGCAGCCAGGTTTCGGGGGAAACTGGTGGCTACACCTTC. This codes for CASSQVSGETGGYTF. The chain uses TRBV3-1 and TRBJ1-2; D may be TRBD1 (5 bases). Trimming left V 3 bases short and J 7 bases short, with 18 bases between. The germline V gene encodes CDR1 LGHDT and CDR2 YNNKEL (reference sequence). CDR3 length: 15 amino acids.

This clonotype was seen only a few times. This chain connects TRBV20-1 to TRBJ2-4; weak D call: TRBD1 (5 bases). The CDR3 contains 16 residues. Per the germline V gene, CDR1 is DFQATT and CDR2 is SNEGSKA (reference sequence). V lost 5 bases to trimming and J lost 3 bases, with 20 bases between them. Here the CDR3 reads CSAPPLRQGGKNIQYF. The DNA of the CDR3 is TGCAGTGCTCCCCCCCTAAGGCAGGGCGGCAAAAACATTCAGTACTTC.

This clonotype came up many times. CDR3 loop: CASRGPGAEETQYF. CDR3 sequence (DNA): TGTGCCAGCAGAGGGCCCGGGGCAGAAGAGACCCAGTACTTC. The chain is built from TRBV28 and TRBJ2-5, with D perhaps assigned TRBD1 or TRBD2 (5 bases each). V was pared by 6 bases and J by 3 bases, with 14 bases between. Germline loops: CDR1 MDHEN, CDR2 SYDVKM. The CDR3 runs to 14 residues.

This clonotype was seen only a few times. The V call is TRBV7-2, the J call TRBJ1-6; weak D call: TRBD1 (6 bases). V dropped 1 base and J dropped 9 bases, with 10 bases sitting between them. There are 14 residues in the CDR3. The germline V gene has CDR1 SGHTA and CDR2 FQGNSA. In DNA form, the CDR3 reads TGTGCCAGCAGCTTAGGGACAGTAGCTTCACCCCTCCACTTT. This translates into CASSLGTVASPLHF.

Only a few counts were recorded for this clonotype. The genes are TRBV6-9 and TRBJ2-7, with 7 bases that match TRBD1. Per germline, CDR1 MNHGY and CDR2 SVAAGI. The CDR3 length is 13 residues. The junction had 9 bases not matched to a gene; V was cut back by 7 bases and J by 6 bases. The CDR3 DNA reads TGTGCCAGCAAGGCACAGGGGATCGGCGAGCAGTACTTC. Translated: CASKAQGIGEQYF.

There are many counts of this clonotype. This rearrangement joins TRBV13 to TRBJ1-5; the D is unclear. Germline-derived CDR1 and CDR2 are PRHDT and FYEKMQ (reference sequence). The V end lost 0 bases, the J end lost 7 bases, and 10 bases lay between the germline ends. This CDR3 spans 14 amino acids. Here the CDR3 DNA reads TGTGCCAGCAGCTTAGGAGAGGGATCGCAGCCCCAGCATTTT. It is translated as CASSLGEGSQPQHF.

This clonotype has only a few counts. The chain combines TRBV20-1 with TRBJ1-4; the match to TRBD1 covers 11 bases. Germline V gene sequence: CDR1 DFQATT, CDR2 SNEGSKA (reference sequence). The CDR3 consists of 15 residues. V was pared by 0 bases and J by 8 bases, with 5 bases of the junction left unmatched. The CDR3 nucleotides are TGCAGTGCTAGAGATCGCGGGACAGGGGGAGAAAAACTGTTTTTT. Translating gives CSARDRGTGGEKLFF.

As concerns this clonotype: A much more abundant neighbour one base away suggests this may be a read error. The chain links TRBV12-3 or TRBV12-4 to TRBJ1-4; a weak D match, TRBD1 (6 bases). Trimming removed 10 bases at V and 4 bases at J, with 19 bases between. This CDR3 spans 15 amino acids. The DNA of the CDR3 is TGTGCCACCTCCCTGCAGGGGCGAAGTAATGAAAAACTGTTTTTT. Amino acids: CATSLQGRSNEKLFF.

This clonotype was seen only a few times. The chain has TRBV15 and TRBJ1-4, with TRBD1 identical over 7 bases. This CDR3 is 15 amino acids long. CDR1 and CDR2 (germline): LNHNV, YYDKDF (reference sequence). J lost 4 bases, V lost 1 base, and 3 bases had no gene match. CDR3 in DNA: TGTGCCACCAGCAGAGTCCCAGGGGGTAATGAAAAACTGTTTTTT. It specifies CATSRVPGGNEKLFF. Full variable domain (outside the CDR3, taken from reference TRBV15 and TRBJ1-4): DAMVIQNPRYQVTQFGKPVTLSCSQTLNHNVMYWYQQKSSQAPKLLFHYYDKDFNNEADTPDNFQSRRPNTSFCFLDIRSPGLGDTAMYLCATSRVPGGNEKLFFGSGTQLSVL.

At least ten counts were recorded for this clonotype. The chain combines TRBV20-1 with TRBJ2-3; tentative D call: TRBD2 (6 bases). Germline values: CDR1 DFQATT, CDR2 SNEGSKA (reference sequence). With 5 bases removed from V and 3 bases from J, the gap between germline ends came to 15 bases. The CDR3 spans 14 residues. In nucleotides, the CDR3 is TGCAGTGCTCCGACGGCGGGGCTGACAGATACGCAGTATTTT. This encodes CSAPTAGLTDTQYF.

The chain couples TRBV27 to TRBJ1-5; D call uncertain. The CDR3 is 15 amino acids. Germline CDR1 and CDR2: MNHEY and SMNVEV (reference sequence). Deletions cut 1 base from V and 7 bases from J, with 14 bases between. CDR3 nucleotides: TGTGCCAGCAGTTTATGGGCCAGGCCACCCCAGCCCCAGCATTTT. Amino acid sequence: CASSLWARPPQPQHF.

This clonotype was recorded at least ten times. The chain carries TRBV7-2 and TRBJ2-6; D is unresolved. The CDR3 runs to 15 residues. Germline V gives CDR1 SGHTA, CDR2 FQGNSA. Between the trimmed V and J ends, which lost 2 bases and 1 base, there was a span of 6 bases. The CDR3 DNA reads TGTGCCAGCAGCTTAATGGGGTCTGGGGCCAACGTCCTGACTTTC. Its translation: CASSLMGSGANVLTF.

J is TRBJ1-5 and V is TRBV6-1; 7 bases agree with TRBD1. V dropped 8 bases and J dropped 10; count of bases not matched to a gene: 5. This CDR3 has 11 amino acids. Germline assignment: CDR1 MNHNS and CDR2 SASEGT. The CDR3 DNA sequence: TGTGCCAGCGGCGACAGGGACCCCCAGCATTTT. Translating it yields CASGDRDPQHF.

The CDR3 loop is CASSGQESLNEQYF. CDR3 coding DNA: TGTGCCAGCAGCGGACAGGAATCCCTGAACGAGCAGTACTTC. The chain is built from TRBV9 and TRBJ2-7, with D possibly being TRBD1 (6 bases). This CDR3 is built from 14 residues. Germline lookup yields CDR1 SGDLS and CDR2 YYNGEE. V dropped 3 bases and J dropped 5 bases, with 15 bases sitting between them.

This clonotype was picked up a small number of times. CDR3: CASSLTSGGRETQYF. CDR3 in DNA: TGTGCCAGCAGCTTAACTAGCGGGGGCAGGGAGACCCAGTACTTC. V and J are TRBV7-2 and TRBJ2-5; 11 nucleotides agree with TRBD2. The CDR3 totals 15 residues. CDR1 is SGHTA and CDR2 is FQGNSA in the germline V gene. The junction had 4 bases not matched to a gene; V was cut back by 2 bases and J by 5 bases.

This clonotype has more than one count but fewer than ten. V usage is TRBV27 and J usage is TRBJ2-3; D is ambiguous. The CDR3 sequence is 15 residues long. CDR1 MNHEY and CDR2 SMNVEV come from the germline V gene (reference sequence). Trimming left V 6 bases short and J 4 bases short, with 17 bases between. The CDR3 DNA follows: TGTGCCAGCAGACTTCAGACCCCGGCCCCAGATACGCAGTATTTT. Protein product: CASRLQTPAPDTQYF.

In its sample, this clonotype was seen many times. The chain's CDR3 is CASSSGTGGVEAFF. The CDR3 bases are TGTGCCAGCAGCTCCGGGACAGGGGGAGTTGAAGCTTTCTTT. The chain links TRBV5-4 to TRBJ1-1, with TRBD1 identical over 11 bases. There are 14 residues in the CDR3. Germline loops: CDR1 SGHNT, CDR2 YYREEE (reference sequence). Trimming cost V 3 bases and J 7 bases; bases outside gene matches: 5.

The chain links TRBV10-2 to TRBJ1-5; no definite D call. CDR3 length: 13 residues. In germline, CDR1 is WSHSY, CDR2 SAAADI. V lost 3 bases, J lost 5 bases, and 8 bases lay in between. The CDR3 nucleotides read TGCGCCAGCAGTGACGGAGTTCATCAGCCCCAGCATTTT. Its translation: CASSDGVHQPQHF.

This chain's CDR3 is CSARVGSLEKLFF. The CDR3 bases are TGCAGTGCTAGAGTAGGCAGCCTAGAAAAACTGTTTTTT. V and J are TRBV20-1 and TRBJ1-4; the D is unclear. Germline CDR1 is DFQATT and CDR2 is SNEGSKA (reference sequence). The CDR3 totals 13 residues. V dropped 1 base and J dropped 8 bases, with 11 bases sitting between them.

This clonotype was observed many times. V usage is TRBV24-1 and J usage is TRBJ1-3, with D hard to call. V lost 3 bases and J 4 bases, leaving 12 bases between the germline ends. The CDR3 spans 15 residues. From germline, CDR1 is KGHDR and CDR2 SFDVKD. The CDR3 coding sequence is TGTGCCACCAGTGATGGGTCTGCGGGCGGAAACACCATATATTTT. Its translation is CATSDGSAGGNTIYF.

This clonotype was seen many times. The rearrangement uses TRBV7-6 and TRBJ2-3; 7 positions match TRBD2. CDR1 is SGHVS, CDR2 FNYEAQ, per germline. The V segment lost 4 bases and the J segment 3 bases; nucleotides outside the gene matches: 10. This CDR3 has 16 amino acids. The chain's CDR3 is CASSSTAGERTDTQYF. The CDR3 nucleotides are TGTGCCAGCAGCTCTACGGCGGGAGAGCGAACAGATACGCAGTATTTT.

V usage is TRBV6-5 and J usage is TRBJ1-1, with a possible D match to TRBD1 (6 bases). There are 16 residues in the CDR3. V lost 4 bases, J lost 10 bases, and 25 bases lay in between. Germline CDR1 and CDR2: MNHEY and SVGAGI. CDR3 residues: CASSSVSMRGNAVAFF. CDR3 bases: TGTGCCAGCAGTTCCGTTTCCATGAGGGGGAACGCTGTAGCTTTCTTT.

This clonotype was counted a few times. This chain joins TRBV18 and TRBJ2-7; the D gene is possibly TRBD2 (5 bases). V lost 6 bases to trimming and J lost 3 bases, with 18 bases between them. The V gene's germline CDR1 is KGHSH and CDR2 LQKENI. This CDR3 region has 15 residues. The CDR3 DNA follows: TGTGCCAGCTCGGGTGATCACCGGGGAAGCTACGAGCAGTACTTC. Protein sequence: CASSGDHRGSYEQYF.

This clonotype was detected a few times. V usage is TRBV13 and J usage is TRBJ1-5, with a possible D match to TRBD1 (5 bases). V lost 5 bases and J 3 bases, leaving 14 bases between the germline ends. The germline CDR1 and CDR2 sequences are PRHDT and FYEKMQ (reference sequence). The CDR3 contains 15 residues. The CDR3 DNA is TGTGCCAGCAGCCTGGGACGGTTGGACAATCAGCCCCAGCATTTT. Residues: CASSLGRLDNQPQHF.